Each of the 22 T cell receptor beta chains below was sequenced from the same sample in a study of blood T cell repertoires in COVID-19. The assay was immunoSEQ multiplex PCR, and TCRdb's table has in-frame clones only and misses some. The sample includes about 180,000 clones, just under 80% seen only once; the top ten take approximately 6.2%. Sample: peripheral blood. The receptor set was obtained from a man aged 70 or older with active or convalescent COVID-19.

The chain uses TRBV6-2 or TRBV6-3 and TRBJ1-2; the match to TRBD1 covers 9 bases. CDR1 and CDR2 from the germline V gene are MNHEY and SVGEGT. The CDR3 runs 13 residues. V lost 6 bases and J lost 7; bases outside the gene matches: 6. CDR3 DNA: TGTGCCAGCAGCCTACAGGGGGCTGTTGGCTACACCTTC. Translating it yields CASSLQGAVGYTF.

The chain couples TRBV7-8 to TRBJ1-1; 8 bases are a match to TRBD1. V was clipped by 5 bases and J by 5 bases; unmatched bases: 13. CDR3 length equals 16 residues. Per the germline V gene, CDR1 is SGHVS and CDR2 is FQNEAQ. The CDR3 DNA reads as TGTGCCAGCAGCCCCAGAACAGAGACAGGGGTTACTGAAGCTTTCTTT. Its translation is CASSPRTETGVTEAFF. The variable domain in full, with the rest retrieved from reference TRBV7-8 and TRBJ1-1, is GAGVSQSPRYKVAKRGQDVALRCDPISGHVSLFWYQQALGQGPEFLTYFQNEAQLDKSGLPSDRFFAERPEGSVSTLKIQRTQQEDSAVYLCASSPRTETGVTEAFFGQGTRLTVV.

J is TRBJ2-2 and V is TRBV10-3, with 9 positions matching TRBD2. The germline V gene has CDR1 ENHRY and CDR2 SYGVKD. The CDR3 is 17 residues long. V was pared by 1 base and J by 5 bases, with 8 bases of the junction left unmatched. For the CDR3, the DNA is TGTGCCATCAGTGAGTGGCTAGCGGGACCGATTACCGGGGAGCTGTTTTTT. Encoded protein: CAISEWLAGPITGELFF.

V is TRBV9 and J is TRBJ1-4, with D perhaps TRBD1 (5 bases). The length of the CDR3 is 14 residues. Germline-derived CDR1 and CDR2 are SGDLS and YYNGEE. The V end was cut by 0 bases, the J end by 8 bases, with 11 bases between. The CDR3 loop reads CASSVGGANEKLFF. Written as DNA, the CDR3 is TGTGCCAGCAGCGTAGGGGGCGCGAACGAAAAACTGTTTTTT.

The V and J genes are TRBV5-6 and TRBJ2-5; TRBD2 matches 9 bases. CDR1 SGHDT and CDR2 YYEEEE come from the germline V gene. The V segment lost 1 base and the J segment 5 bases; nucleotides outside the gene matches: 3. The CDR3 totals 14 residues. CDR3 bases: TGTGCCAGCAGCTTGACTAGCGGGTCGGAGACCCAGTACTTC. The encoded protein is CASSLTSGSETQYF.

V usage is TRBV6-1 and J usage is TRBJ1-3; weak D call: TRBD1 (6 bases). CDR3 length: 13 residues. The germline gives CDR1 MNHNS, CDR2 SASEGT. The V end lost 2 bases, the J end lost 6 bases, and 8 bases lay between the germline ends. CDR3 coding DNA: TGTGCCAGCAGTGAACAGGGGCAAAACACCATATATTTT. Translated, it gives CASSEQGQNTIYF.

This chain connects TRBV7-2 to TRBJ2-1, with 7 bases identical to TRBD1. The CDR3 runs to 13 residues. Germline-derived CDR1 and CDR2 are SGHTA and FQGNSA. V lost 5 bases to trimming and J lost 8 bases; unmatched junction nucleotides: 6. DNA of the CDR3: TGTGCCAGCAGCCGCGACAGGGTAGATGAGCAGTTCTTC. This translates into CASSRDRVDEQFF.

The chain couples TRBV7-9 to TRBJ2-3, with D possibly being TRBD1 (5 bases). V was cut by 5 bases and J by 4 bases, with 13 bases left in between. This CDR3 has 14 amino acids. CDR1 and CDR2 from the germline V gene are SEHNR and FQNEAQ (reference sequence). The CDR3 sequence is CASSPQGAADTQYF. The CDR3 DNA reads as TGTGCCAGCAGCCCGCAAGGGGCTGCAGATACGCAGTATTTT.

This clone was detected once. CDR3 sequence reads: CASSQNRGTDTQYF. The CDR3 DNA sequence: TGTGCCAGCAGCCAGAACAGGGGCACAGATACGCAGTATTTT. The chain carries TRBV3-1 (or the pseudogene TRBV3-2) and TRBJ2-3; D is possibly TRBD1 (6 bases). Germline assignment: CDR1 LGHDT and CDR2 YNNKEL (reference sequence). Trimming stripped 3 bases from V and 1 base from J, with 8 bases between. The CDR3 spans 14 residues.

As to this clone: The same CDR3 is also encoded by other DNA sequences in this sample. The chain joins TRBV9 to TRBJ1-2; tentative D call: TRBD1 (6 bases). The CDR3 contains 12 residues. V lost 5 bases and J lost 5, with 10 bases in between. CDR1 is SGDLS, CDR2 YYNGEE, per germline. The CDR3 DNA follows: TGTGCCAGCAGAGATACAGGGTATGGCTACACCTTC. As protein: CASRDTGYGYTF.

The rearrangement uses TRBV19 and TRBJ1-5, with D perhaps TRBD1 (5 bases). Trimming stripped 2 bases from V and 1 base from J, with 6 bases between. CDR3 length: 14 amino acids. Germline loops: CDR1 LNHDA, CDR2 SQIVND (reference sequence). The CDR3 DNA reads as TGTGCCAGTAGTATATGGGGCAGCAATCAGCCCCAGCATTTT. Residues: CASSIWGSNQPQHF.

This chain uses TRBV4-1 with TRBJ2-3; 7 positions agree with TRBD2. Losses at the gene ends were 1 base for V and 2 bases for J; bases not matched to a gene: 6. Germline CDR1 and CDR2: MGHRA and YSYEKL. CDR3 length: 16 amino acids. In DNA, the CDR3 is TGCGCCAGCAGCCAAGTAATCAGCGGGGACACAGATACGCAGTATTTT. It encodes CASSQVISGDTDTQYF.

This clone was seen a single time. CDR3 in DNA: TGTGCCAGCAGTTATGGGGCGGCGGTAACGAACACTGAAGCTTTCTTT. The encoded protein is CASSYGAAVTNTEAFF. The chain couples TRBV6-2 or TRBV6-3 to TRBJ1-1; tentative D call: TRBD1 (5 bases). Germline loops: CDR1 MNHEY, CDR2 SVGEGT. This CDR3 contains 16 residues. Trimming cost V 3 bases and J 1 base, with 15 bases left between them.

This clone was seen once. The rearrangement uses TRBV7-3 and TRBJ2-2, with 9 bases identical to TRBD2. J gave up 5 bases and V 5 bases, and 6 bases lay outside the gene matches. This CDR3 has 15 amino acids. Germline V gene lookup returns CDR1 SGHTA and CDR2 FQGTGA. In nucleotides, the CDR3 is TGTGCCAGCAGCCCGGGACTAGCAGGGACCGGGGAGCTGTTTTTT. Encoded protein: CASSPGLAGTGELFF.

V usage is TRBV4-1 and J usage is TRBJ2-3; D call uncertain. This CDR3 is 16 amino acids long. CDR1 MGHRA and CDR2 YSYEKL come from the germline V gene. The germline V and J ends were trimmed by 2 bases and 0 bases, with 12 bases remaining between them. This CDR3 reads CASSQRSTPSTDTQYF. The CDR3 coding sequence is TGCGCCAGCAGCCAAAGGAGCACCCCTAGCACAGATACGCAGTATTTT.

V usage is TRBV2 and J usage is TRBJ2-5; 16 nucleotides match TRBD2. This CDR3 has 17 amino acids. V lost 6 bases to trimming and J lost 2 bases; unmatched junction nucleotides: 6. CDR1 is SNHLY and CDR2 is FYNNEI in the germline V gene. The chain's CDR3 is CASRGTSGRVGQETQYF. CDR3 DNA sequence: TGTGCCAGCAGAGGGACTAGCGGGAGGGTGGGGCAAGAGACCCAGTACTTC.

This chain links TRBV6-2 or TRBV6-3 with TRBJ1-3; D may be TRBD1 (5 bases). Between the trimmed V and J ends, which lost 2 bases and 5 bases, there was a span of 10 bases. There are 14 residues in the CDR3. Germline assignment: CDR1 MNHEY and CDR2 SVGEGT. The CDR3 sequence is CASSYGRVRNTIYF. DNA for the CDR3: TGTGCCAGCAGTTACGGCAGGGTCCGAAACACCATATATTTT.

This clone was counted a single time. The chain links TRBV19 to TRBJ1-4; D might be TRBD1 (5 bases). V lost 7 bases and J 5 bases, leaving 11 bases between the germline ends. The CDR3 is 13 amino acids. Germline loops: CDR1 LNHDA, CDR2 SQIVND (reference sequence). CDR3 sequence reads: CASKGQGNEKLFF. CDR3 coding DNA: TGTGCCAGTAAAGGACAAGGAAATGAAAAACTGTTTTTT.

The chain combines TRBV6-4 with TRBJ1-1; weak D call: TRBD1 (6 bases). Germline V gene sequence: CDR1 MRHNA, CDR2 SNTAGT. Trimming took off 2 bases at V and 11 bases at J, with 15 bases between the two ends. The length of the CDR3 is 13 residues. The CDR3 reads CASSDQPGQEAFF. The CDR3 DNA reads as TGTGCCAGCAGTGACCAACCGGGACAAGAGGCTTTCTTT.

Comment on this clone: One end of the junction is discordant with germline, which a read error may explain. This CDR3 is also generated by other DNA sequences in the sample. This chain joins TRBV5-5 and TRBJ2-2, with TRBD2 matching 9 bases. This CDR3 has 17 amino acids. Germline CDR1 and CDR2: SGHKS and YYEKEE (reference sequence). The CDR3 nucleotides read TGCGCCAGCAGCTGGATCCCTCGCGGGGGGGCGGCCGGGGAGCTGTTTTTT. It codes for CASSWIPRGGAAGELFF.

The V gene is TRBV10-3, the J gene TRBJ2-2, with D tentatively TRBD2 (6 bases). V was cut by 4 bases and J by 0 bases, with 12 bases left in between. The germline gives CDR1 ENHRY, CDR2 SYGVKD. The CDR3 has 16 residues. Here the CDR3 DNA reads TGTGCCATCAGTGGGGCTAGCGTTTCGAACACCGGGGAGCTGTTTTTT. This translates into CAISGASVSNTGELFF.

The chain has TRBV7-2 and TRBJ2-3; D is perhaps TRBD1 (5 bases). V was cut by 2 bases and J by 0 bases, with 12 bases left in between. Germline CDR1 is SGHTA and CDR2 is FQGNSA. The CDR3 loop spans 16 amino acids. In nucleotides, the CDR3 is TGTGCCAGCAGCTTAACGACAGCGAGGAGCACAGATACGCAGTATTTT. This encodes CASSLTTARSTDTQYF.